This T cell receptor (beta chain) came from a study of T cell responses to AZD1222 COVID-19 vaccine. At the level of the study: It was second doses at about 4 or about 12 weeks that were pooled. General study points: Clonal diversity was possibly underestimated, and the donors were mostly white British, with more females. Spike-specific TCR breadth and depth went up after people got two AZD1222 doses. Vaccine-associated CD4 TCRs ranged over spike, dominating at 160-218 and 743-854.

Sequenced by immunoSEQ multiplex PCR; TCRdb stores in-frame clones only, minus some. The sample contains over 110,000 clones, about 87% of which appear only once. In the case of this clone: Its specificity is not known.

With 0 bases removed from V and 1 base from J, the gap between germline ends came to 8 bases. Germline V CDR1 and CDR2: SGDLS, YYNGEE. The CDR3 is made up of 15 amino acids. V gene TRBV9 combines with J gene TRBJ1-3; D remains ambiguous. The material was peripheral blood, obtained on day 0 of AZD1222 vaccination. This receptor was obtained from an adult in good health. CDR3 in DNA: TGTGCCAGCAGCGTAGATTCGGGTTCTGGAAACACCATATATTTT. This encodes CASSVDSGSGNTIYF.